This T cell receptor beta chain was documented in a study of control samples from healthy donors and cancer patients. Using immunoSEQ multiplex PCR, the repertoire was profiled, and TCRdb retains in-frame clones only, with some absent. The sample has some 150,000 clones; approximately 94% are singletons. Germline V gene data show CDR1 as SGHRS and CDR2 as YFSETQ. With V trimmed by 4 bases and J by 3 bases, 9 bases remained unmatched. The CDR3 is 16 amino acids. The chain combines TRBV5-1 with TRBJ2-1; 8 nucleotides line up with TRBD2. The sequence was collected from a man aged 35-49 years in good health. Sequencing input: blood. The CDR3: CASSLIAGQDYNEQFF. The CDR3 coding sequence is TGCGCCAGCAGCCTCATAGCGGGGCAAGACTACAATGAGCAGTTCTTC.